These T cell receptor beta chains were read from a single sample in a study of blood T cells in healthy people across ages. MiXCR was run by TCRdb on the 5' RACE reads, yielding one entry per CDR3 protein. The table records some 880,000 distinct CDR3 sequences, around 36% of them present only once. Sample: blood. The receptors shown here come from a young man in good health. CDR3s include the opening cysteine and the closing phenylalanine or tryptophan. D genes are given only for firm matches. Clone size, where shown, is once, few, many, or a class for clones that have expanded.

>many|TRBD1|TRBJ2-7|TRBV12-3/TRBV12-4
TGTGCCAGCAGTGACAGGGGATCCTACGAGCAGTACTTC
CASSDRGSYEQYF
>few|NA|TRBJ1-6|TRBV27
TGTGCCAGCAGTCCGAGGACCTCAGGGAGCTCCTATAATTCACCCCTCCACTTT
CASSPRTSGSSYNSPLHF
>few|NA|TRBJ2-7|TRBV4-2
TGTGCCAGCAGCCAAGATATAGAGGGTTCCTACAATGAGCAGTACTTC
CASSQDIEGSYNEQYF
>NA|TRBD1|TRBJ2-1|TRBV3-1
TGTGCCAGCAGCCAAGCACAGGGGGCTTACAATGAGCAGTTCTTC
CASSQAQGAYNEQFF
>many|TRBD1|TRBJ1-2|TRBV20-1
TGCAGTGCGAAGAGACAGGGGGCGGAAGGCTACACCTTC
CSAKRQGAEGYTF
>NA|NA|TRBJ2-1|TRBV4-1
TGCGCCAGCAGGCAGGATCACAGCTCCTACAATGAGCAGTTCTTC
CASRQDHSSYNEQFF
>NA|NA|TRBJ2-1|TRBV6-5
TGTGCCAGCAGTTACTCGACAGGCTTTAGGGGTAATGAGCAGTTCTTC
CASSYSTGFRGNEQFF
>NA|NA|TRBJ2-1|TRBV11-2
TGTGCCAGCAGCTTAGATCACAGGGAGCCTTACGAGCAGTTCTTC
CASSLDHREPYEQFF
>NA|TRBD1|TRBJ1-5|TRBV10-3
TGTGCCGTCAGTAACAGGAGAGGGGGCAACGGCAATCAGCCCCAGCATTTT
CAVSNRRGGNGNQPQHF
>many|NA|TRBJ2-1|TRBV4-3
TGCGCCAGCAGCCAAGAAGGGCCCCGAGATGAGCAGTTCTTC
CASSQEGPRDEQFF
>NA|NA|TRBJ2-7|TRBV12-3/TRBV12-4
TGTGCCAGCAGTCCGCGCAGGGATGCCGACCCCTACGAGCAGTACTTC
CASSPRRDADPYEQYF
>many|TRBD2|TRBJ2-7|TRBV20-1
TGCAGTGCTAGTCCCGTAGCGGGGATCGACGAGCAGTACTTC
CSASPVAGIDEQYF
>many|NA|TRBJ2-7|TRBV7-2
TGTGCCAGCAGCAGCCGACAGGTCTACGAGCAGTACTTC
CASSSRQVYEQYF
>NA|TRBD1|TRBJ1-1|TRBV4-3
TGCGCCAGCAGCCAAGCGAGACAGGGGATAGGGAACACTGAAGCTTTCTTT
CASSQARQGIGNTEAFF
>NA|TRBD2|TRBJ2-7|TRBV5-1
TGCGCCAGCAGCGTGGCCCCTAGCGGGGGGCGGGGTGAGCAGTACTTC
CASSVAPSGGRGEQYF
>many|NA|TRBJ2-1|TRBV29-1
TGCAGCGTTGAGCCCCCTCCGGGGAATGAGCAGTTCTTC
CSVEPPPGNEQFF
>many|NA|TRBJ2-7|TRBV12-3/TRBV12-4
TGTGCCAGCAAGCGTGGTTCGCGGGAGCAGTACTTC
CASKRGSREQYF
>NA|NA|TRBJ1-5|TRBV18
TGTGCCAGCTCACCAAGCCGGCAGAACAATCAGCCCCAGCATTTT
CASSPSRQNNQPQHF
>many|TRBD1|TRBJ1-5|TRBV7-8
TGTGCCAGCAGCCCCGGGTCGCAGGGGGGAAATCAGCCCCAGCATTTT
CASSPGSQGGNQPQHF
>NA|NA|TRBJ2-3|TRBV14
TGTGCCAGCAGCCAGGGAAGTGGGGATACGCAGTATTTT
CASSQGSGDTQYF
>NA|NA|TRBJ1-3|TRBV12-3/TRBV12-4
TGTGCCAGCAGTTCCCCGGGGGATGTGGACACCATATATTTT
CASSSPGDVDTIYF
>NA|NA|TRBJ2-3|TRBV7-3
TGTGCCAGCAGCTTACGGGATGACACAGATACGCAGTATTTT
CASSLRDDTDTQYF
>NA|NA|TRBJ2-3|TRBV6-1
TGTGCCAGCGAACAGTGGGCAGATACGCAGTATTTT
CASEQWADTQYF
>NA|NA|TRBJ2-5|TRBV5-6
TGTGCCAGCAGCTTGGCAGACGACGACGAGACCCAGTACTTC
CASSLADDDETQYF
>few|NA|TRBJ2-1|TRBV29-1
TGCAGCGTTGAAGACTCCGACAGCGGATTGGTGGAGCAGTTCTTC
CSVEDSDSGLVEQFF
>few|NA|TRBJ1-1|TRBV9
TGTGCCAGCAGCGTAGAAGGGCAGGGAAACACTGAAGCTTTCTTT
CASSVEGQGNTEAFF
>few|NA|TRBJ2-7|TRBV20-1
TGCAGTGCACGGGAGCGAGGGTCCTACGAGCAGTACTTC
CSARERGSYEQYF
>NA|NA|TRBJ2-7|TRBV5-5
TGTGCCAGCAGCTTTGCTGGGCGGAGTAAAGCTCCCTACGAGCAGTACTTC
CASSFAGRSKAPYEQYF
>NA|TRBD2|TRBJ2-7|TRBV7-2
TGTGCCAGCAGCTTAGCCACGGGGGGGGCCCGATACAATGAGCAGTACTTC
CASSLATGGARYNEQYF
>few|NA|TRBJ1-1|TRBV5-5
TGTGCCAGCAGCTTCGGTACGTACACTGAAGCTTTCTTT
CASSFGTYTEAFF
>NA|TRBD1|TRBJ1-6|TRBV6-5
TGTGCCAGCAGTAAAGACAGGGTTAATTCACCCCTCCACTTT
CASSKDRVNSPLHF
>NA|NA|TRBJ1-1|TRBV7-3
TGTGCCAGCAGCTTAACCGGGTTACCAAACACTGAAGCTTTCTTT
CASSLTGLPNTEAFF
>few|NA|TRBJ2-2|TRBV7-9
TGTGCCAGCAGCTTTGGGGGGTCGAACACCGGGGAGCTGTTTTTT
CASSFGGSNTGELFF
>few|NA|TRBJ2-1|TRBV28
TGTGCCAGCAGTTTAGCCCCTATACCAGCCAATGAGCAGTTCTTC
CASSLAPIPANEQFF
>few|TRBD1|TRBJ1-4|TRBV27
TGTGCCAGCAGTTTGACAGGGGTTACGGAAAAACTGTTTTTT
CASSLTGVTEKLFF
>NA|NA|TRBJ1-2|TRBV27
TGTGCCAGCAGGACCCGCGGACAGACTAACTATGGCTACACCTTC
CASRTRGQTNYGYTF
>few|NA|TRBJ1-1|TRBV5-1
TGCGCCAGCAGCTTACTGACCAACACTGAAGCTTTCTTT
CASSLLTNTEAFF
>once|NA|TRBJ2-5|TRBV5-1
TGCGCCAGCAGCACGGCGGGACATCAGCAAGAGACCCAGTACTTC
CASSTAGHQQETQYF
>NA|NA|TRBJ2-5|TRBV5-1
TGCGCCAGCAGCTTGGCTGTGGGGGTGGAGACCCAGTACTTC
CASSLAVGVETQYF
>few|NA|TRBJ2-2|TRBV27
TGTGCCAGCAGAGCCCGGGCGGCGGGGACCGGGGAGCTGTTTTTT
CASRARAAGTGELFF
>NA|NA|TRBJ2-7|TRBV7-8
TGTGCCAGCAGCGCCGCCGGAACCTACGGGCAGCAGTACTTC
CASSAAGTYGQQYF
>few|TRBD1|TRBJ2-5|TRBV20-1
TGCAGTGCACTACAGGGGGTGGGAGAGACCCAGTACTTC
CSALQGVGETQYF
>NA|NA|TRBJ1-6|TRBV10-3
TGTGCCATCGATAAGGCGAGTAATTCACCCCTCCACTTT
CAIDKASNSPLHF
>NA|NA|TRBJ2-4|TRBV3-1
TGTGCCAGCAGCCAAGGTGCGACCGAGGGGAACATTCAGTACTTC
CASSQGATEGNIQYF
>NA|NA|TRBJ1-6|TRBV20-1
TGCAGTGCTAGGAACGGTGGGACGGGCAATTCACCCCTCCACTTT
CSARNGGTGNSPLHF
>NA|TRBD2|TRBJ2-3|TRBV20-1
TGCAGTGCTCTAATCGGACTAGCGGGGGGGGAATCCACAGATACGCAGTATTTT
CSALIGLAGGESTDTQYF
>NA|NA|TRBJ2-1|TRBV4-3
TGCGCCAGCAGCCCAGTACAGTACAATGAGCAGTTCTTC
CASSPVQYNEQFF
>NA|NA|TRBJ2-1|TRBV6-6
TGTGCCAGCAGTTATTTACAGTACAATGAGCAGTTCTTC
CASSYLQYNEQFF
>NA|TRBD2|TRBJ2-4|TRBV3-1
TGTGCCAGCAGCCCTCGGACTAGCGGGGGGGCAGGGAACATTCAGTACTTC
CASSPRTSGGAGNIQYF